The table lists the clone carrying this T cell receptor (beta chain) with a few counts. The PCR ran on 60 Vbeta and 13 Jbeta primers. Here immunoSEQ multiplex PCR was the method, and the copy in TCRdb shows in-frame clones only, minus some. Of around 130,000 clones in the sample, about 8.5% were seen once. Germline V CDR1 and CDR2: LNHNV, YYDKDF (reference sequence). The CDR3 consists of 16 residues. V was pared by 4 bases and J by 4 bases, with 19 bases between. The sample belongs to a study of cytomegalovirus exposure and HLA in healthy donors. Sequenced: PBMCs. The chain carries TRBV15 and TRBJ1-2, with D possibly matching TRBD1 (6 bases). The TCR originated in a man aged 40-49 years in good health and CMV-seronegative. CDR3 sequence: CATSKGGGRSFYGYTF. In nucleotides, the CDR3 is TGTGCCACCAGCAAGGGGGGGGGCAGATCTTTCTATGGCTACACCTTC.